This T cell receptor (beta chain) appears in the sequencing data of a study of control samples from healthy donors and cancer patients. This clone was recorded only once. The repertoire was sequenced with immunoSEQ multiplex PCR; TCRdb's copy has only in-frame clones and lacks some. The sample lists 110,000 or so clones, around nine tenths occurring once. Germline CDR1 and CDR2: MNHEY and SVGAGI. V shed 9 bases and J shed 1 base, with 13 bases lying between them. There are 14 residues in the CDR3. The source material was blood. The chain has TRBV6-5 and TRBJ1-3; D unclear. This clonotype was sampled from a man aged 25-45 years in good health. The CDR3 DNA reads as TGTGCCAGTTTGATTGGGGAGTCTGGAAACACCATATATTTT. Its translation is CASLIGESGNTIYF.